This TCR beta chain was found in a study of blood T cell repertoires in COVID-19. Study context: Both acute and convalescent COVID-19 samples were obtained from the United States, Italy and Spain. Nucleic acid was either cDNA or gDNA, and it came from T cells, B-cell-depleted T cells, or PBMCs.

Methods used by the authors: Reference gene primer amplification in the assay estimated nucleated cell counts. The assay was immunoSEQ multiplex PCR, and TCRdb's table has in-frame clones only and misses some. D and trimming were read from the DNA, whereas the V and J calls and clone size are those reported in that table. The table records tens of thousands of clones, 82% of them present only once. Deletions cut 7 bases from V and 4 bases from J, with 16 bases between. Germline CDR1 reads MNHEY; CDR2 reads SVGAGI. The CDR3 has 14 residues. The chain recombines TRBV6-5 with TRBJ1-1; perhaps TRBD1 as D (5 bases). This clonotype was sampled from a woman older than 75 with acute or convalescent COVID-19. Material for sequencing was peripheral blood. The CDR3: CASNERGSPTEAFF. CDR3 nucleotides: TGTGCCAGCAACGAACGGGGGTCCCCCACTGAAGCTTTCTTT.